This T cell receptor (beta chain) was profiled in a study of T cells expressing NK-cell markers. Study-wide background: Each TCR beta repertoire originated in sorted T cells that were CD3+CD56+NKG2C+, CD3+CD56+NKG2C- or CD3+CD56-NKG2C+. Serological testing identified seven of the eight sequenced donors as HCMV-seropositive and one as seronegative. Study-level points and caveats: These clonotypes, the leaders elsewhere, also led the CD3+CD56-NKG2C+ fraction in a few donors. The contribution of dominant NKG2C+ clonotypes to CD8+ T cells in about six donors was roughly 1.0-7.5%.

TCRdb reworked the 5' RACE reads into one entry per CDR3 protein, no DNA. Recorded for this sample: about 460,000 distinct CDR3 sequences. As for this clonotype: The target antigen is unknown.

This CDR3 is 15 amino acids long. Germline CDR1 DFQATT, CDR2 SNEGSKA (reference sequence). This receptor was obtained from a woman aged 50 to 65 in good health. The chain is built from TRBV20-1 and TRBJ1-2; TCRdb's D gene call, TRBD1, goes unchecked for lack of DNA. The sample comprised blood T cells: a sorted CD56 or NKG2C T cell subset, CD4+ or CD8+ T cells, or bulk PBMC T cells (not recorded which). The CDR3 sequence is CSARDSRGRGYGYTF.